The rows below give T cell receptor beta chains drawn from one sample of a study of identical twins. TCRdb analysed the 5' RACE reads with MiXCR anew, one entry per CDR3 protein. The table has some 1,700,000 distinct CDR3 sequences, 32% seen once; the top ten hold about 0.25%. The sample comprised cord blood. All receptors derive from a newborn girl in good health. Both conserved end residues are part of each CDR3. Each record gives: J gene, D gene, clone size, V gene, CDR3 protein, CDR3 DNA. D genes are given only for firm matches. Only some rows state a clone size, as once, few, many or a class for expanded clones.

TRBJ2-7 TRBD2 NA TRBV29-1 CSVEAGLALSSYNEQYF TGCAGCGTTGAAGCCGGACTAGCCCTGAGCTCCTACAATGAGCAGTACTTC
TRBJ2-7 TRBD2 NA TRBV6-6 CASSSVAGGYNEQYF TGTGCCAGCAGTTCGGTAGCGGGAGGCTACAATGAGCAGTACTTC
TRBJ1-2 NA few TRBV15 CATRSETGGYTF TGTGCCACCAGATCGGAAACAGGCGGCTACACCTTC
TRBJ2-2 NA NA TRBV16 CASSFQHTGELFF TGTGCCAGCAGCTTTCAACACACCGGGGAGCTGTTTTTT
TRBJ2-3 TRBD2 NA TRBV5-1 CASSLGGTSRGTDTQYF TGCGCCAGCAGCTTGGGGGGGACTAGCCGGGGCACAGATACGCAGTATTTT
TRBJ1-2 TRBD1 NA TRBV10-3 CAIRTDRDGYTF TGTGCCATCAGGACGGACAGGGACGGCTACACCTTC
TRBJ2-4 TRBD2 NA TRBV5-1 CASSARTSGGLAKNIQYF TGCGCCAGCAGCGCTAGGACTAGCGGGGGCCTAGCCAAAAACATTCAGTACTTC
TRBJ2-3 TRBD2 NA TRBV24-1 CATMPGLAGGRDTQYF TGTGCCACCATGCCGGGACTAGCGGGAGGTCGGGATACGCAGTATTTT
TRBJ2-5 NA NA TRBV20-1 CSAPPPSQETQYF TGCAGTGCCCCTCCCCCTAGCCAAGAGACCCAGTACTTC
TRBJ2-5 NA NA TRBV20-1 CSAGVVRGKGGTQYF TGCAGTGCTGGTGTCGTGAGGGGGAAGGGAGGGACCCAGTACTTC
TRBJ2-7 NA few TRBV12-3/TRBV12-4 CASSLRRGGIYEQYF TGTGCCAGCAGTTTACGCAGGGGAGGGATCTACGAGCAGTACTTC
TRBJ1-2 NA many TRBV29-1 CSVGPDDYGYTF TGCAGCGTTGGGCCGGATGATTATGGCTACACCTTC
TRBJ1-4 NA NA TRBV5-1 CASSPTATDEKLFF TGCGCCAGCAGCCCGACAGCAACTGATGAAAAACTGTTTTTT
TRBJ2-7 TRBD2 NA TRBV3-1 CASSPRLAGSSYVQYF TGTGCCAGCAGCCCGAGACTAGCGGGGAGCTCCTACGTGCAGTACTTC
TRBJ2-3 TRBD1 NA TRBV13 CASSLVGTAFADTQYF TGTGCCAGCAGCTTAGTAGGGACAGCCTTCGCAGATACGCAGTATTTT
TRBJ2-3 TRBD1 few TRBV4-2 CASSQEGQGVSDTQYF TGTGCCAGCAGCCAAGAAGGACAGGGGGTATCGGATACGCAGTATTTT
TRBJ2-3 NA NA TRBV5-1 CASSLGHLTTDTQYF TGCGCCAGCAGCCTGGGACACCTAACCACAGATACGCAGTATTTT
TRBJ2-7 NA NA TRBV28 CASSFGGRRPPYEQYF TGTGCCAGCAGTTTCGGTGGCAGGAGGCCTCCCTACGAGCAGTACTTC
TRBJ1-2 NA few TRBV12-3/TRBV12-4 CASSLAHRGGYTF TGTGCCAGCAGTTTAGCTCACAGAGGGGGCTACACCTTC
TRBJ2-7 TRBD2 NA TRBV27 CASSLSNPSGSSYEQYF TGTGCCAGCAGTTTATCGAATCCTAGCGGGAGTTCGTACGAGCAGTACTTC
TRBJ2-7 TRBD2 few TRBV11-2 CASSSPKHPAGVIYEQYF TGTGCCAGCAGCTCACCTAAACATCCCGCGGGAGTTATCTACGAGCAGTACTTC
TRBJ1-1 NA few TRBV29-1 CSVAGFVTEAFF TGCAGCGTTGCCGGGTTCGTAACTGAAGCTTTCTTT
TRBJ2-3 NA NA TRBV29-1 CSVESGRGDTQYF TGCAGCGTTGAAAGTGGCAGAGGAGATACGCAGTATTTT
TRBJ2-4 TRBD1 many TRBV12-3/TRBV12-4 CASTRVGQGRIAKNIQYF TGTGCCAGCACCCGAGTGGGACAGGGAAGGATTGCCAAAAACATTCAGTACTTC
TRBJ2-7 NA few TRBV20-1 CSARSPRYEQYF TGCAGTGCTAGATCCCCCCGGTACGAGCAGTACTTC
TRBJ2-1 TRBD2 NA TRBV11-2 CASSPRAGTSGHNEQFF TGTGCCAGCAGCCCCCGAGCCGGGACTAGCGGTCACAATGAGCAGTTCTTC
TRBJ1-2 TRBD1 NA TRBV6-5 CASSFPSSTGALYGYIF TGTGCCAGCAGTTTCCCTTCTTCGACAGGGGCCCTATATGGCTACATCTTC
TRBJ2-1 NA NA TRBV12-3/TRBV12-4 CASSRLTGNYDEQFF TGTGCCAGCAGCCGACTAACGGGGAATTACGATGAGCAGTTCTTC
TRBJ2-3 NA few TRBV20-1 CSATFSGYTQYF TGCAGTGCGACCTTTAGCGGATATACGCAGTATTTT
TRBJ1-2 NA few TRBV25-1 CASSAWGLSYGYTF TGTGCCAGCAGTGCATGGGGGCTTAGCTATGGCTACACCTTC
TRBJ1-1 TRBD1 few TRBV28 CASSWGQAAFF TGTGCCAGCAGTTGGGGACAGGCAGCTTTCTTT
TRBJ2-4 NA NA TRBV9 CASSATSRSRAGIQYF TGTGCCAGCAGCGCGACTAGTAGAAGTCGGGCCGGCATTCAGTACTTC
TRBJ2-3 NA few TRBV2 CASRETNTQYF TGTGCCAGCAGAGAGACAAATACGCAGTATTTT
TRBJ2-7 NA many TRBV5-1 CASGGSSYEQYF TGCGCCAGCGGTGGCAGCTCCTACGAGCAGTACTTC
TRBJ1-2 NA few TRBV20-1 CSAWEDGYTF TGCAGTGCTTGGGAGGACGGCTACACCTTC
TRBJ2-1 TRBD2 NA TRBV18 CASSPSLAEYNEQFF TGTGCCAGCTCACCTAGTCTAGCGGAATACAATGAGCAGTTCTTC
TRBJ1-1 TRBD1 many TRBV29-1 CSGTGGMNTEAFF TGCAGCGGGACAGGGGGAATGAACACTGAAGCTTTCTTT
TRBJ2-1 NA NA TRBV6-1 CASSLITVGEQFF TGTGCCAGCAGCCTAATTACGGTGGGTGAGCAGTTCTTC
TRBJ2-7 TRBD2 NA TRBV15 CASRPAGSYEQYF TGTGCCTCCCGACCAGCGGGGAGCTACGAGCAGTACTTC
TRBJ2-3 TRBD2 NA TRBV5-1 CASSLKREADTDTQYF TGCGCCAGCAGCTTAAAGCGGGAGGCTGACACAGATACGCAGTATTTT
TRBJ2-7 TRBD2 few TRBV6-5 CASSLAANYEQYF TGTGCCAGCAGTCTAGCGGCGAACTACGAGCAGTACTTC
TRBJ2-3 NA few TRBV27 CASRPISTDTQYF TGTGCCAGCAGGCCAATAAGCACAGATACGCAGTATTTT
TRBJ2-4 NA NA TRBV5-1 CASSLVQGAPYSTNEQYF TGCGCCAGCAGCTTGGTCCAGGGCGCTCCCTACTCGACAAATGAGCAGTACTTC
TRBJ2-1 TRBD2 NA TRBV20-1 CSAEAGDSYNEQFF TGCAGTGCTGAAGCGGGAGACTCCTACAATGAGCAGTTCTTC
TRBJ2-1 TRBD2 NA TRBV20-1 CSARHPSGGPYNEQFF TGCAGTGCTAGACACCCTAGCGGGGGCCCCTACAATGAGCAGTTCTTC
TRBJ2-1 NA NA TRBV27 CASSGGGPYNEQFF TGTGCCAGCAGTGGGGGGGGGCCCTACAATGAGCAGTTCTTC
TRBJ1-5 NA few TRBV6-6 CASSYGTIGNQPQHF TGTGCCAGCAGTTACGGCACTATCGGCAATCAGCCCCAGCATTTT
TRBJ2-7 NA NA TRBV12-3/TRBV12-4 CASSSGSPYNEQYF TGTGCCAGCAGTTCGGGGTCGCCGTACAATGAGCAGTACTTC
TRBJ1-2 NA NA TRBV20-1 CSAISNYGYTF TGCAGTGCTATCTCAAACTATGGCTACACCTTC
TRBJ2-1 NA few TRBV20-1 CSASFYGNEQFF TGCAGTGCTAGTTTTTATGGCAATGAGCAGTTCTTC
TRBJ2-3 TRBD1 NA TRBV20-1 CSAKNRDSSTDTQYF TGCAGTGCTAAAAACCGGGACAGCAGCACAGATACGCAGTATTTT
TRBJ2-3 NA NA TRBV20-1 CSARVYRDNTDTQYF TGCAGTGCTAGGGTATACCGGGACAACACAGATACGCAGTATTTT
TRBJ2-3 TRBD1 few TRBV12-3/TRBV12-4 CASSLRGQGRDTQYF TGTGCCAGCAGTTTACGAGGACAGGGCAGAGATACGCAGTATTTT
TRBJ1-4 NA few TRBV6-1 CATLGQSTNEKLFF TGTGCCACCCTCGGACAATCAACTAATGAAAAACTGTTTTTT
TRBJ2-1 NA NA TRBV19 CASSSAHLGNEQFF TGTGCCAGCTCTAGCGCACATCTTGGGAATGAGCAGTTCTTC